This T cell receptor beta chain appears in the sequencing data of a study of T cells in Graves' hyperthyroidism and ophthalmopathy. Amplified TCR beta CDR3 regions came from RNA transcripts. The primer set for the first-round RT-PCR of the TCR CDR3 was HTBI. TCRdb recomputed calls from the multiplex PCR reads with MiXCR, one row per CDR3 protein. The table lists approximately 710,000 distinct CDR3 sequences, around a sixth of them singletons. The CDR3 loop spans 14 amino acids. The germline CDR1 and CDR2 sequences are MNHEY and SVGEGT. V lost 2 bases and J lost 1, with 7 bases in between. This clonotype was detected only a few times.

The V gene is TRBV6-2 or TRBV6-3, the J gene TRBJ2-3; D call uncertain. Sequencing was done on a sample of blood. This TCR was recovered from a man between 50 and 59 years old with Graves' hyperthyroidism. The CDR3 bases are TGTGCCAGCAGTTACGTAAAGGGCACAGATACGCAGTATTTT. Its protein product is CASSYVKGTDTQYF.